This TCR beta chain originates from a study of identifying expanded T cells in peripheral blood. On this clone itself: What it recognizes is unknown.

CDR3 length: 14 amino acids. V lost 5 bases, J lost 7 bases, and 15 bases lay in between. Germline values: CDR1 SGHAT, CDR2 FQNNGV. Study-level results: Approximately two-week clone count variance significantly increased as total template count grew. Over approximately two and four weeks, about 17 and 20 clones changed, versus around 1.2 between replicates.

Sequencing was performed with immunoSEQ multiplex PCR; in TCRdb, only in-frame clones are kept and a portion is missing. Of under 100,000 clones in the sample, around 84% were seen once. The specimen sequenced was blood. The chain employs TRBV11-2 and TRBJ2-1, with a possible D match to TRBD2 (6 bases). This sequence was found in a person between 18 and 70 years old in good health. The CDR3 DNA reads TGTGCCAGCAGCCTTTCTAGCGCGGTAAATGAGCAGTTCTTC. Translated, it gives CASSLSSAVNEQFF. Based on the CDR3 plus reference TRBV11-2 and TRBJ2-1, the full variable domain is EAGVAQSPRYKIIEKRQSVAFWCNPISGHATLYWYQQILGQGPKLLIQFQNNGVVDDSQLPKDRFSAERLKGVDSTLKIQPAKLEDSAVYLCASSLSSAVNEQFFGPGTRLTVL.